The sequence of this TCR beta chain was determined in a study of regulatory T cells in long-lasting Graves disease. Described time point: newly diagnosed GD, antithyroid drugs for less than 3 months. PBMC RNA was the source of the TCR library. The collection involved drawing around 10 milliliters of peripheral blood into EDTA tubes. Library construction for TCR beta used iRepertoire HTBI primers and Arm-PCR of CDR3 regions. In TCRdb, the multiplex PCR reads were re-called with MiXCR into one record per CDR3 protein. The data hold about 380,000 distinct CDR3 sequences, with 15% to 18% observed a single time. Germline V gives CDR1 MNHEY, CDR2 SVGAGI. This CDR3 is built from 15 residues. J gave up 0 bases and V 2 bases, and 3 bases lay outside the gene matches. This clonotype was counted many times. Its antigen is currently unknown. Broader study findings: Public clonotype sharing was higher in persistent than newly diagnosed patients. Persistent disease was characterized by preferential usage of TRBV28, TRBJ1-2 and TRBJ2-5.

The clonotype was recovered from a female donor with Graves disease. The sample consisted of peripheral blood mononuclear cells (PBMCs), taken at new diagnosis, from a patient treated with antithyroid drugs. The rearrangement uses TRBV6-5 and TRBJ2-7, with 8 positions matching TRBD2. The DNA of the CDR3 is TGTGCCAGCAGTTACACTAGCGGTACCTCCTACGAGCAGTACTTC. Amino acid sequence: CASSYTSGTSYEQYF.